This TCR beta chain derives from a study of CD8 T cells in ankylosing spondylitis. The V gene end was trimmed by 7 bases and the J gene end by 7 bases; junction bases not matched to a gene: 9. The CDR3 consists of 13 residues. Whole-study results and caveats: Disease-linked clones reportedly showed significant enrichment in matched ankylosing spondylitis synovial fluid. A subset of motif variants has previously been described in the synovial fluid and blood of reactive arthritis. Blood from ankylosing spondylitis patients appeared to carry a characteristic roughly 8-variant TCR beta motif.

TCRdb ran MiXCR on the 5' RACE reads and lists one entry per CDR3 protein. The sample records roughly 200,000 distinct CDR3 sequences, 25% to 30% being singletons. This clonotype was picked up many times. Its antigen is as yet unknown. This chain uses TRBV12-3 or TRBV12-4 with TRBJ1-2; 7 bases align to TRBD1. The clonotype originates from a male donor with ankylosing spondylitis or in good health (not recorded which). Sequenced input: blood, either unsorted or a sorted T cell fraction (not recorded which). The DNA of the CDR3 is TGTGCCAGCACCTTCGACAGGGCGGCTGGCTACACCTTC. As protein: CASTFDRAAGYTF.